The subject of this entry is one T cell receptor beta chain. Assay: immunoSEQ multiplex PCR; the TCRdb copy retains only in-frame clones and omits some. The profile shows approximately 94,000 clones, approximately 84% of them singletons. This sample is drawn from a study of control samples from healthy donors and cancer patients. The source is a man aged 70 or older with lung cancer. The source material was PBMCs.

CDR3 nucleotide sequence: TGTGCCAACACATTGACCAGGGGAGGGAATGAGCAGTTCTTC. Amino acid sequence: CANTLTRGGNEQFF. V is TRBV2 and J is TRBJ2-1, with D possibly TRBD2 on 7 matching bases. The germline CDR1 and CDR2 sequences are SNHLY and FYNNEI. This CDR3 is 14 amino acids long. V lost 10 bases and J 7 bases, leaving 20 bases between the germline ends.